This T cell receptor beta chain was identified in a study of PD-L1 blockade in urothelial cancer. Generated by immunoSEQ multiplex PCR, the TCRdb table keeps only in-frame clones and is missing some. The sample lists approximately 100,000 clones; approximately 90% were seen once. Germline CDR1 and CDR2: KGHSH and LQKENI. The CDR3 length is 14 residues. The V end lost 0 bases, the J end lost 1 base, and 6 bases lay between the germline ends. The rearrangement uses TRBV18 and TRBJ1-1; D is ambiguous. The sequenced sample was PBMCs, obtained around atezolizumab (anti-PD-L1) treatment. The origin of this receptor is an elderly woman with urothelial cancer. The CDR3 nucleotides read TGTGCCAGCTCACCACCGAGCGAGAACACTGAAGCTTTCTTT. Protein sequence: CASSPPSENTEAFF.